Shown below are 20 T cell receptor beta chains from a single sample sequenced in a study of cytomegalovirus exposure and HLA in healthy donors. PCR used 60 Vbeta primers and 13 Jbeta primers. TCRdb's table, derived via immunoSEQ multiplex PCR, lists solely in-frame clones and lacks some. The table lists 200,000 to 250,000 clones, 70% to 80% of them singletons. Sample: PBMCs. The receptors originated from an older woman in good health and CMV-seropositive.

V is TRBV5-1 and J is TRBJ1-2; 8 nucleotides agree with TRBD1. J lost 6 bases, V lost 0 bases, and 7 bases had no gene match. This CDR3 spans 15 amino acids. CDR1 and CDR2 (germline): SGHRS, YFSETQ. The CDR3 DNA sequence: TGCGCCAGCAGCTTGGGCGTGACAGGGGTACATGGCTACACCTTC. It yields the protein CASSLGVTGVHGYTF.

This chain joins TRBV7-3 and TRBJ1-6; a possible D gene is TRBD1 (6 bases). This CDR3 contains 13 residues. The V gene lost 6 bases and the J gene lost 7 bases, with 10 bases spanning the gap. Germline values: CDR1 SGHTA, CDR2 FQGTGA. For the CDR3, the DNA is TGTGCCAGCAGTTCCACAGGGAATTCACCCCTCCACTTT. It encodes CASSSTGNSPLHF.

V and J are TRBV2 and TRBJ2-2, with 11 bases that match TRBD1. Germline V CDR1 and CDR2: SNHLY, FYNNEI. V trimming: 4 bases; J trimming: 7 bases; junction bases outside the gene matches: 5. The CDR3 covers 15 residues. Here the CDR3 reads CASSAGQGADGELFF. For the CDR3, the DNA is TGTGCCAGCAGTGCTGGACAGGGGGCGGACGGGGAGCTGTTTTTT.

This clone appeared a few times. V usage is TRBV10-3 and J usage is TRBJ1-4; D not resolved. The CDR3 runs to 13 residues. Germline CDR1 and CDR2: ENHRY and SYGVKD. Trimming took off 3 bases at V and 5 bases at J, with 7 bases between the two ends. The CDR3 bases are TGTGCCATCAGTGACATGGAGAATGAAAAACTGTTTTTT. Protein: CAISDMENEKLFF.

The J gene is TRBJ2-7, the V gene TRBV28; possibly TRBD1 for D (6 bases). The germline V gene has CDR1 MDHEN and CDR2 SYDVKM. The CDR3 has 15 amino acids. V was shortened by 6 bases and J by 0 bases, with 15 bases between the two germline ends. The DNA for the CDR3 is TGTGCCAGCAGCGCTGGGACATCGAGCTCCTACGAGCAGTACTTC. Residues: CASSAGTSSSYEQYF.

The gene calls are TRBV7-2 and TRBJ1-5, with D possibly matching TRBD1 (6 bases). Trimming shortened V by 9 bases and J by 3 bases, and 12 bases separated the two germline ends. The germline gives CDR1 SGHTA, CDR2 FQGNSA. This CDR3 is built from 13 residues. CDR3 nucleotides: TGTGCCAGTCGAGGGGGTCCCAATCAGCCCCAGCATTTT. It encodes CASRGGPNQPQHF.

This clone was recorded once. The chain carries TRBV18 and TRBJ2-5; 7 bases match TRBD2. This CDR3 contains 15 residues. The J segment lost 5 bases and the V segment lost 3 bases, leaving 9 bases of the junction unmatched. Germline values: CDR1 KGHSH, CDR2 LQKENI. DNA of the CDR3: TGTGCCAGCTCACCTTATTCCCTCGGGGGGGAGACCCAGTACTTC. Protein sequence: CASSPYSLGGETQYF.

The chain joins TRBV10-3 to TRBJ1-1; D possibly corresponds to TRBD1 (6 bases). The CDR3 consists of 13 residues. The V gene's germline CDR1 is ENHRY and CDR2 SYGVKD. Trimming cost V 9 bases and J 1 base, with 12 bases left between them. CDR3 sequence reads: CAMTGTRNTEAFF. The CDR3 coding sequence is TGTGCCATGACCGGGACAAGGAACACTGAAGCTTTCTTT.

This chain links TRBV19 with TRBJ1-5; perhaps TRBD1 as D (5 bases). The CDR3 consists of 14 residues. The germline V gene encodes CDR1 LNHDA and CDR2 SQIVND (reference sequence). V was cut by 4 bases and J by 4 bases, with 11 bases left in between. DNA for the CDR3: TGTGCCAGTAGTAGATGGCAGGGAAATCAGCCCCAGCATTTT. Protein: CASSRWQGNQPQHF.

The chain employs TRBV2 and TRBJ2-7, with D tentatively TRBD1 (6 bases). V lost 6 bases and J 2 bases, leaving 8 bases between the germline ends. CDR3 length equals 12 residues. Germline assignment: CDR1 SNHLY and CDR2 FYNNEI. CDR3 coding DNA: TGTGCCAGCAGAAGGACAGCCTACGAGCAGTACTTC. Translating it yields CASRRTAYEQYF.

V gene TRBV13 combines with J gene TRBJ2-5; D ambiguous. Germline CDR1 is PRHDT and CDR2 is FYEKMQ (reference sequence). There are 12 residues in the CDR3. V was trimmed by 4 bases and J by 6 bases, leaving 9 bases between them. CDR3 sequence reads: CASSSNAKTQYF. CDR3 bases: TGTGCCAGCAGCTCCAACGCGAAGACCCAGTACTTC. Complete variable domain (other parts from reference TRBV13 and TRBJ2-5): AAGVIQSPRHLIKEKRETATLKCYPIPRHDTVYWYQQGPGQDPQFLISFYEKMQSDKGSIPDRFSAQQFSDYHSELNMSSLELGDSALYFCASSSNAKTQYFGPGTRLLVL.

This rearrangement joins TRBV9 to TRBJ2-7; 7 bases agree with TRBD1. The CDR3 spans 15 residues. The V segment lost 4 bases and the J segment 2 bases; nucleotides outside the gene matches: 9. Germline lookup yields CDR1 SGDLS and CDR2 YYNGEE. The CDR3 sequence: CASSPTGSPTYEQYF. The CDR3, as DNA: TGTGCCAGCAGCCCGACAGGGTCCCCAACCTACGAGCAGTACTTC. Together with reference TRBV9 and TRBJ2-7, the CDR3 gives the full variable domain: DSGVTQTPKHLITATGQRVTLRCSPRSGDLSVYWYQQSLDQGLQFLIQYYNGEERAKGNILERFSAQQFPDLHSELNLSSLELGDSALYFCASSPTGSPTYEQYFGPGTRLTVT.

CDR3 in amino acids: CASSFGWSYNSPLHF. The CDR3 DNA is TGTGCCAGCAGCTTCGGGTGGTCCTATAATTCACCCCTCCACTTT. This chain links TRBV7-2 with TRBJ1-6; D is undetermined. The CDR3 totals 15 residues. Germline loops: CDR1 SGHTA, CDR2 FQGNSA. V gave up 3 bases and J gave up 1 base, with 7 bases separating them.

The chain links TRBV30 to TRBJ2-7; no clear D. Germline CDR1 and CDR2: GTSNPN and SVGIG (reference sequence). The CDR3 contains 15 residues. Trimming cost V 0 bases and J 2 bases, with 14 bases left between them. The CDR3 nucleotides read TGTGCCTGGAGTGTACACAGCCTCCCCACCTACGAGCAGTACTTC. Amino acids: CAWSVHSLPTYEQYF.

This clone was counted only a few times. The chain employs TRBV19 and TRBJ1-1, with a tentative D call TRBD1 (5 bases). Germline assignment: CDR1 LNHDA and CDR2 SQIVND (reference sequence). V was clipped by 1 base and J by 1 base, with 19 bases between them. The CDR3 length is 18 residues. The CDR3 loop reads CASSIGPRAVYENTEAFF. DNA for the CDR3: TGTGCCAGTAGTATAGGGCCCAGGGCGGTATATGAGAACACTGAAGCTTTCTTT.

This chain uses TRBV11-2 with TRBJ2-1; D unresolved. CDR3 length: 14 residues. V was pared by 3 bases and J by 2 bases, with 8 bases between. The V gene's germline CDR1 is SGHAT and CDR2 FQNNGV. CDR3: CASSLANTYNEQFF. CDR3 DNA: TGTGCCAGCAGCTTGGCCAACACCTACAATGAGCAGTTCTTC.

This chain uses TRBV9 with TRBJ1-1, with TRBD1 identical over 7 bases. The germline V gene encodes CDR1 SGDLS and CDR2 YYNGEE. With 4 bases clipped from V and 3 bases from J, the junction kept 3 bases outside the gene matches. The CDR3 runs 13 residues. For the CDR3, the DNA is TGTGCCAGCAGCCGACAGGGACACACTGAAGCTTTCTTT. It translates to CASSRQGHTEAFF. The whole variable domain, remainder taken from reference TRBV9 and TRBJ1-1, is DSGVTQTPKHLITATGQRVTLRCSPRSGDLSVYWYQQSLDQGLQFLIQYYNGEERAKGNILERFSAQQFPDLHSELNLSSLELGDSALYFCASSRQGHTEAFFGQGTRLTVV.

The gene calls are TRBV4-2 and TRBJ2-2, with 14 bases aligning to TRBD2. Germline-derived CDR1 and CDR2 are LGHNA and YNFKEQ. V trimming: 3 bases; J trimming: 3 bases; junction bases outside the gene matches: 9. The CDR3 covers 19 residues. The CDR3: CASSQEGTSGGYHTGELFF. CDR3 DNA sequence: TGTGCCAGCAGCCAGGAAGGGACTAGCGGGGGTTATCACACCGGGGAGCTGTTTTTT.

J is TRBJ1-2 and V is TRBV7-8; no clear D. V lost 6 bases to trimming and J lost 0 bases, with 11 bases between them. The CDR3 extends over 14 amino acids. From germline, CDR1 is SGHVS and CDR2 FQNEAQ. CDR3 in amino acids: CASSPRTSNYGYTF. The DNA of the CDR3 is TGTGCCAGCAGTCCGCGGACTTCTAACTATGGCTACACCTTC.

The rearrangement uses TRBV29-1 and TRBJ1-2; D not certain. CDR1 and CDR2 (germline): SQVTM, ANQGSEA. V dropped 5 bases and J dropped 5 bases, with 6 bases sitting between them. The CDR3 consists of 10 residues. The DNA for the CDR3 is TGCAGCGTTCGCAGTTATGGCTACACCTTC. Translation gives CSVRSYGYTF.